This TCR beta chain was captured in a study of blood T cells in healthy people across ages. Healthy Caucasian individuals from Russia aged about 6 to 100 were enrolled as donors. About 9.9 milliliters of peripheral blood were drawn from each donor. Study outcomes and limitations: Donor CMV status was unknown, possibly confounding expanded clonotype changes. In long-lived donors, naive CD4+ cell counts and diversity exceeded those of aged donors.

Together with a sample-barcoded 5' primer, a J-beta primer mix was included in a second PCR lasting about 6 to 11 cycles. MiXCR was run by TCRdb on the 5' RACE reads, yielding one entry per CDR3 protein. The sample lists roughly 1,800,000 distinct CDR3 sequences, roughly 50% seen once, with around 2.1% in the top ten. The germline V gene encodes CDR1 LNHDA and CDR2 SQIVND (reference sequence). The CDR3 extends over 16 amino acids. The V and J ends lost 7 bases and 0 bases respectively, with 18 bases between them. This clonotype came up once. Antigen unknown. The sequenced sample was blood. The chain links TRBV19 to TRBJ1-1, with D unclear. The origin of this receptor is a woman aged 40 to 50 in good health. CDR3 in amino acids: CASMARRETMNTEAFF. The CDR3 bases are TGTGCCAGTATGGCACGTAGGGAAACGATGAACACTGAAGCTTTCTTT.